Following are 16 T cell receptor beta chains from one sample sequenced in a study of graft-versus-host responses after intestinal transplantation. Sequencing used immunoSEQ multiplex PCR; TCRdb keeps in-frame clones, though not all of them. The sample has approximately 16,000 clones, 65% to 90% seen once. Researchers processed graft tissue to release intraepithelial and lamina propria lymphocytes. Sequenced material: ileum tissue, taken 17 days after transplant. The source is a human patient who received an intestinal transplant, so some T cells may come from the graft donor.

CDR3 in amino acids: CASSPKRGPLEKLFF. The CDR3 DNA follows: TGTGCCAGCAGCCCCAAGCGGGGTCCCCTAGAAAAACTGTTTTTT. This sequence joins TRBV7-9 and TRBJ1-4; unclear D gene. Trimming shortened V by 5 bases and J by 8 bases, and 18 bases separated the two germline ends. CDR1 and CDR2 (germline): SEHNR, FQNEAQ (reference sequence). The CDR3 contains 15 residues.

V is TRBV2 and J is TRBJ2-1, with 9 bases that match TRBD2. Trimming at V came to 3 bases and at J to 8 bases, leaving 8 bases not matched to a gene. CDR1 SNHLY and CDR2 FYNNEI come from the germline V gene. The length of the CDR3 is 15 residues. CDR3 DNA: TGTGCCAGCAGTGAGTGGCGGGGGGGCTTAGATGAGCAGTTCTTC. It encodes CASSEWRGGLDEQFF.

J is TRBJ2-5 and V is TRBV5-8, with TRBD2 matching 7 bases. The trim removed 1 base at V and 5 bases at J, leaving 2 bases unmatched. The CDR3 sequence is 13 residues long. Germline CDR1 reads SGHTS; CDR2 reads YDEGEE. The CDR3 here is CASSLMGGETQYF. The CDR3 DNA reads TGTGCCAGCAGCTTGATGGGGGGGGAGACCCAGTACTTC.

The V and J genes are TRBV4-1 and TRBJ2-5, with TRBD2 identical over 9 bases. CDR1 and CDR2 (germline): MGHRA, YSYEKL. This CDR3 region has 16 residues. V shed 4 bases, J shed 2 bases, and the junction held 8 bases outside the gene matches. CDR3 in amino acids: CASSPGLATPQETQYF. The DNA for the CDR3 is TGCGCCAGCAGCCCAGGACTAGCGACCCCACAAGAGACCCAGTACTTC.

J is TRBJ2-3 and V is TRBV11-1; the D gene is possibly TRBD2 (6 bases). Trimming pared 0 bases from V and 4 bases from J, leaving 17 bases between. The CDR3 consists of 17 residues. Looked up from germline, CDR1 is SGHAT and CDR2 is FQDESV (reference sequence). The CDR3 loop reads CASSLAAQRVVPDTQYF. The DNA of the CDR3 is TGTGCCAGCAGCTTAGCGGCCCAGCGGGTCGTCCCAGATACGCAGTATTTT.

This sequence joins TRBV11-3 and TRBJ1-1; D not resolved. The germline V gene encodes CDR1 SGHNT and CDR2 YENEEA. The CDR3 totals 13 residues. Between the trimmed V and J ends, which lost 3 bases and 0 bases, there was a span of 5 bases. CDR3 protein: CASSLMMNTEAFF. As DNA, the CDR3 is TGTGCCAGCAGCTTGATGATGAACACTGAAGCTTTCTTT.

CDR3 sequence reads: CASGLARGDEQFF. The CDR3 DNA follows: TGTGCTAGTGGTTTGGCTCGGGGCGATGAGCAGTTCTTC. The chain carries TRBV12-5 and TRBJ2-1; D is tentatively TRBD1 or TRBD2 (5 bases each). V lost 1 base and J 8 bases, leaving 9 bases between the germline ends. Germline V gene lookup returns CDR1 LGHNT and CDR2 FRNRAP. The CDR3 loop spans 13 amino acids.

The rearrangement joins TRBV6-4 to TRBJ2-1; D perhaps matches TRBD2 (6 bases). CDR1 is MRHNA and CDR2 is SNTAGT in the germline V gene. Trimming pared 3 bases from V and 3 bases from J, leaving 12 bases between. CDR3 size: 15 residues. The CDR3, as DNA: TGTGCCAGCAGTGAAGGGCGGGGAGACTACAATGAGCAGTTCTTC. This encodes CASSEGRGDYNEQFF.

The CDR3 DNA reads as TGTGCCAGCAGTTTCGGGGGTTGGATTAATTCACCCCTCCACTTT. Its translation: CASSFGGWINSPLHF. The chain recombines TRBV6-5 with TRBJ1-6, with D perhaps TRBD1 (5 bases). The V and J ends lost 4 bases and 6 bases respectively, with 13 bases between them. Germline loops: CDR1 MNHEY, CDR2 SVGAGI. The length of the CDR3 is 15 residues.

The V call is TRBV5-5, the J call TRBJ1-2; 11 positions agree with TRBD1. J lost 3 bases, V lost 3 bases, and 4 bases had no gene match. The CDR3 loop spans 15 amino acids. Germline CDR1 is SGHKS and CDR2 is YYEKEE (reference sequence). CDR3 residues: CASSSMGQGDYGYTF. In nucleotides, the CDR3 is TGTGCCAGCAGCTCAATGGGACAGGGGGACTATGGCTACACCTTC.

This rearrangement joins TRBV4-2 to TRBJ2-3; no firm D call. Trimming stripped 3 bases from V and 2 bases from J, with 9 bases between. Germline assignment: CDR1 LGHNA and CDR2 YNFKEQ. CDR3 size: 14 residues. The CDR3 nucleotides are TGTGCCAGCAGCCAGGGAACCCACACAGATACGCAGTATTTT. This sequence encodes CASSQGTHTDTQYF.

The rearrangement links TRBV10-3 to TRBJ2-1, with D possibly being TRBD1 (6 bases). The CDR3 loop spans 14 amino acids. Per germline, CDR1 ENHRY and CDR2 SYGVKD. V lost 2 bases, J lost 9 bases, and 14 bases lay in between. As DNA, the CDR3 is TGTGCCATCAGTGAGACCTACAGGGACGGTGAGCAGTTCTTC. Translating gives CAISETYRDGEQFF.

The chain employs TRBV5-1 and TRBJ1-3, with D perhaps matching TRBD1 (6 bases). Between the trimmed V and J ends, which lost 0 bases and 0 bases, there was a span of 10 bases. The CDR3 contains 16 residues. In germline, CDR1 is SGHRS, CDR2 YFSETQ. The CDR3 region has the DNA TGCGCCAGCAGCTTGGAAACAGGGTACTCTGGAAACACCATATATTTT. This translates into CASSLETGYSGNTIYF.

V gene TRBV6-4 combines with J gene TRBJ2-3; 7 bases are a match to TRBD1. CDR3 size: 14 residues. The trim removed 9 bases at V and 2 bases at J, leaving 8 bases unmatched. CDR1 and CDR2 from the germline V gene are MRHNA and SNTAGT. The CDR3 loop is CASAQGDDTDTQYF. The CDR3 DNA follows: TGTGCCAGTGCTCAGGGGGACGACACAGATACGCAGTATTTT.

This clone appeared a few times. The V and J genes are TRBV5-6 and TRBJ2-1; the D gene is possibly TRBD1 (5 bases). Germline V gene data show CDR1 as SGHDT and CDR2 as YYEEEE. V was shortened by 1 base and J by 7 bases, with 12 bases between the two germline ends. This CDR3 comprises 14 residues. The CDR3 region is CASSLQGAGNEQFF. CDR3 nucleotide sequence: TGTGCCAGCAGCTTGCAGGGTGCAGGGAATGAGCAGTTCTTC.

The chain carries TRBV5-6 and TRBJ2-1, with 10 positions matching TRBD2. The CDR3 covers 15 residues. Germline CDR1 reads SGHDT; CDR2 reads YYEEEE. With 4 bases clipped from V and 6 bases from J, the junction kept 7 bases outside the gene matches. DNA for the CDR3: TGTGCCAGCAGCCCGCTAGCGGGAGCGTCCAATGAGCAGTTCTTC. This translates into CASSPLAGASNEQFF.